The 32 T cell receptor beta chains given below trace back to one sample, sequenced in a study of shared clonotypes between healthy human individuals. CD8 cells regarded as naive lacked CD45RO, were positively chosen for CCR7, and omitted terminally differentiated effector memory CD45RA+ cells. Profiling relied on immunoSEQ multiplex PCR, and the TCRdb table lists in-frame clones only, not all of them. Among about 2.1 million clones, approximately 94% were seen once, and the ten largest hold 1.7%. What was sequenced was naive CD8+ T cells from PBMCs. These receptors were taken from a man aged 18 to 30 in good health. Some clones in this sample may be carry-over from other donors' samples.

This chain uses TRBV5-1 with TRBJ2-2, with TRBD1 matching 9 bases. The V gene end was trimmed by 5 bases and the J gene end by 5 bases; junction bases not matched to a gene: 16. CDR3 length equals 18 residues. Germline CDR1 SGHRS, CDR2 YFSETQ. The CDR3 reads CASSPEGQGLLGTGELFF. In DNA, the CDR3 is TGCGCCAGCAGTCCAGAGGGACAGGGTCTCCTTGGGACCGGGGAGCTGTTTTTT.

The chain carries TRBV11-2 and TRBJ1-1; 7 nucleotides align to TRBD1. This CDR3 contains 12 residues. With V trimmed by 5 bases and J by 8 bases, 5 bases remained unmatched. CDR1 and CDR2 (germline): SGHAT, FQNNGV. The CDR3 loop reads CASSIRGAEAFF. CDR3 DNA: TGTGCCAGCAGCATCAGGGGGGCCGAAGCTTTCTTT.

The rearrangement links TRBV28 to TRBJ2-5; TRBD1 aligns across 9 bases. Germline CDR1 reads MDHEN; CDR2 reads SYDVKM. The ends lost 5 bases at V and 5 bases at J; junction bases unmatched: 9. The CDR3 has 15 residues. CDR3 protein: CASSPPDRGGETQYF. Here the CDR3 DNA reads TGTGCCAGCAGTCCCCCGGACAGGGGCGGTGAGACCCAGTACTTC.

This chain joins TRBV12-5 and TRBJ2-1; a weak D match, TRBD2 (6 bases). This CDR3 spans 18 amino acids. Looked up from germline, CDR1 is LGHNT and CDR2 is FRNRAP. V was clipped by 3 bases and J by 1 base, with 19 bases between them. This chain's CDR3 is CASGFHPRDFDSYNEQFF. DNA of the CDR3: TGTGCTAGTGGTTTCCATCCTCGGGACTTCGATTCCTACAATGAGCAGTTCTTC.

The chain uses TRBV4-3 and TRBJ2-5; tentatively, D is TRBD1 (5 bases). Trimming took off 2 bases at V and 5 bases at J, with 12 bases between the two ends. CDR3 length: 14 residues. Germline loops: CDR1 LGHNA, CDR2 YSLEER. The chain's CDR3 is CASSQRLKGETQYF. The CDR3 nucleotides read TGCGCCAGCAGCCAAAGGCTGAAGGGGGAGACCCAGTACTTC.

The chain uses TRBV19 and TRBJ2-5; D gene ambiguous. The CDR3 runs to 14 residues. Trimming cost V 3 bases and J 0 bases, with 8 bases left between them. The V gene's germline CDR1 is LNHDA and CDR2 SQIVND (reference sequence). As DNA, the CDR3 is TGTGCCAGTAGTATGGGAAGCTACCAAGAGACCCAGTACTTC. It specifies CASSMGSYQETQYF.

This chain joins TRBV2 and TRBJ1-2, with 7 bases aligning to TRBD1. V shed 2 bases, J shed 4 bases, and the junction held 4 bases outside the gene matches. This CDR3 contains 14 residues. Germline CDR1 is SNHLY and CDR2 is FYNNEI. The CDR3 sequence: CASSESGQPYGYTF. The CDR3 coding sequence is TGTGCCAGCAGTGAATCGGGACAGCCCTATGGCTACACCTTC.

This sequence joins TRBV28 and TRBJ1-2; 7 bases map to TRBD1. Germline values: CDR1 MDHEN, CDR2 SYDVKM. Trimming cost V 3 bases and J 4 bases; bases outside gene matches: 5. The length of the CDR3 is 14 residues. CDR3 in DNA: TGTGCCAGCAGTTTTAGGGGGCGCGTCTATGGCTACACCTTC. Its translation is CASSFRGRVYGYTF.

The rearrangement uses TRBV4-1 and TRBJ2-7, with 7 bases aligning to TRBD1. V gave up 5 bases and J gave up 1 base; unmatched junction bases: 8. Per the germline V gene, CDR1 is MGHRA and CDR2 is YSYEKL. The CDR3 has 15 residues. The DNA for the CDR3 is TGCGCCAGCAGCGTAAACAGGGGATTATCCTACGAGCAGTACTTC. This translates into CASSVNRGLSYEQYF.

The gene calls are TRBV5-6 and TRBJ1-4; D ambiguous. V was cut by 4 bases and J by 5 bases, with 18 bases left in between. CDR1 is SGHDT, CDR2 YYEEEE, per germline. This CDR3 contains 16 residues. In nucleotides, the CDR3 is TGTGCCAGCAGCACCCTCTCGCCTCGAGACAATGAAAAACTGTTTTTT. It specifies CASSTLSPRDNEKLFF. Looking up the rest from reference TRBV5-6 and TRBJ1-4 gives the full variable domain: DAGVTQSPTHLIKTRGQQVTLRCSPKSGHDTVSWYQQALGQGPQFIFQYYEEEERQRGNFPDRFSGHQFPNYSSELNVNALLLGDSALYLCASSTLSPRDNEKLFFGSGTQLSVL.

The chain is built from TRBV10-3 and TRBJ2-1; TRBD2 agrees at 9 bases. Germline lookup yields CDR1 ENHRY and CDR2 SYGVKD. With V trimmed by 5 bases and J by 1 base, 6 bases remained unmatched. The CDR3 spans 16 residues. The CDR3 DNA follows: TGTGCCATCAGTCGGGCTAGCGGGACTTCCTACAATGAGCAGTTCTTC. It specifies CAISRASGTSYNEQFF.

The J gene is TRBJ2-1, the V gene TRBV15, with TRBD1 identical over 7 bases. Germline assignment: CDR1 LNHNV and CDR2 YYDKDF (reference sequence). V lost 9 bases to trimming and J lost 2 bases; unmatched junction nucleotides: 4. The length of the CDR3 is 13 residues. The CDR3 DNA follows: TGTGCCACGACGGACAGGACCTACAATGAGCAGTTCTTC. This gives the protein CATTDRTYNEQFF. The full variable domain, rest sourced from reference TRBV15 and TRBJ2-1, is DAMVIQNPRYQVTQFGKPVTLSCSQTLNHNVMYWYQQKSSQAPKLLFHYYDKDFNNEADTPDNFQSRRPNTSFCFLDIRSPGLGDTAMYLCATTDRTYNEQFFGPGTRLTVL.

The chain has TRBV6-5 and TRBJ2-3; TRBD2 matches at 7 bases. The CDR3 is made up of 15 amino acids. V was clipped by 6 bases and J by 2 bases; unmatched bases: 8. Germline V CDR1 and CDR2: MNHEY, SVGAGI. CDR3 in amino acids: CASSSGGSPTDTQYF. The CDR3 nucleotides are TGTGCCAGCAGCTCAGGCGGGAGTCCCACAGATACGCAGTATTTT.

The V gene is TRBV5-1, the J gene TRBJ2-7; 15 nucleotides line up with TRBD2. CDR1 and CDR2 (germline): SGHRS, YFSETQ. J gave up 4 bases and V 7 bases, and 18 bases lay outside the gene matches. The length of the CDR3 is 19 residues. CDR3 nucleotides: TGCGCCAGCCGATGGACGGTTGGACTAGCGGGAGGGCCCGGGTACGAGCAGTACTTC. Its translation is CASRWTVGLAGGPGYEQYF.

There are a few counts of this clone. CDR3 DNA sequence: TGTGCCAGCAGCGTCTCCGGGACAGGAGGGGCAGATACGCAGTATTTT. This encodes CASSVSGTGGADTQYF. The chain links TRBV9 to TRBJ2-3; 8 bases are shared with TRBD1. The V gene's germline CDR1 is SGDLS and CDR2 YYNGEE. V gave up 2 bases and J gave up 4 bases; unmatched junction bases: 9. The CDR3 is made up of 16 amino acids.

As concerns this clone: The same CDR3 also results from other DNA sequences found in this sample. The chain recombines TRBV27 with TRBJ2-7, with D perhaps matching TRBD1 or TRBD2 (6 bases each). Trimming took 8 bases from V and 3 from J, leaving 14 bases between them. CDR1 is MNHEY, CDR2 SMNVEV, per germline (reference sequence). This CDR3 is built from 13 residues. The CDR3 nucleotides read TGTGCCAGCGCGTGGGGGGCGAGCTACGAGCAGTACTTC. It yields the protein CASAWGASYEQYF.

This sequence joins TRBV27 and TRBJ1-1; D is perhaps TRBD1 (5 bases). V dropped 3 bases and J dropped 6 bases, with 17 bases sitting between them. The CDR3 runs to 15 residues. Germline V gene data show CDR1 as MNHEY and CDR2 as SMNVEV (reference sequence). The CDR3 loop reads CASSFIGVGRAEAFF. The CDR3 DNA sequence: TGTGCCAGCAGTTTCATCGGGGTGGGGCGGGCTGAAGCTTTCTTT.

The chain carries TRBV4-3 and TRBJ1-6; D not certain. The CDR3 runs 14 residues. Germline CDR1 and CDR2: LGHNA and YSLEER. Trimming shortened V by 0 bases and J by 9 bases, and 9 bases separated the two germline ends. The CDR3, as DNA: TGCGCCAGCAGCCAAGATCGATCAGTTTCACCCCTCCACTTT. It specifies CASSQDRSVSPLHF.

The CDR3: CASSFSGMVHEQYF. The CDR3, as DNA: TGTGCCAGCAGCTTCAGCGGGATGGTCCACGAGCAGTACTTC. The chain is built from TRBV7-8 and TRBJ2-7; 7 nucleotides match TRBD2. Trimming at V came to 3 bases and at J to 5 bases, leaving 7 bases not matched to a gene. CDR1 SGHVS and CDR2 FQNEAQ come from the germline V gene. This CDR3 has 14 amino acids.

About this clone: This specimen includes other DNA sequences encoding the same CDR3. The chain carries TRBV30 and TRBJ2-7; maybe TRBD1 (6 bases). Germline V CDR1 and CDR2: GTSNPN, SVGIG (reference sequence). The germline V and J ends were trimmed by 3 bases and 4 bases, with 13 bases remaining between them. This CDR3 has 13 residues. The CDR3 nucleotides read TGTGCCTGGAGCGTTGGCAGGGGTTACGAGCAGTACTTC. Protein sequence: CAWSVGRGYEQYF. The full variable domain, in which reference TRBV30 and TRBJ2-7 provide the parts outside the CDR3, is SQTIHQWPATLVQPVGSPLSLECTVEGTSNPNLYWYRQAAGRGLQLLFYSVGIGQISSEVPQNLSASRPQDRQFILSSKKLLLSDSGFYLCAWSVGRGYEQYFGPGTRLTVT.

The rearrangement uses TRBV15 and TRBJ1-2; D ambiguous. The V gene's germline CDR1 is LNHNV and CDR2 YYDKDF (reference sequence). The CDR3 is 13 amino acids. The germline V and J ends were trimmed by 0 bases and 6 bases, with 8 bases remaining between them. The CDR3 nucleotides are TGTGCCACCAGCAGAGATCCTCGAAATGGCTACACCTTC. Encoded protein: CATSRDPRNGYTF. Looking up the rest from reference TRBV15 and TRBJ1-2 gives the full variable domain: DAMVIQNPRYQVTQFGKPVTLSCSQTLNHNVMYWYQQKSSQAPKLLFHYYDKDFNNEADTPDNFQSRRPNTSFCFLDIRSPGLGDTAMYLCATSRDPRNGYTFGSGTRLTVV.

A single count supports this clone. The gene calls are TRBV5-5 and TRBJ2-7; TRBD1 is a possible D gene (6 bases). V lost 0 bases to trimming and J lost 4 bases, with 11 bases between them. This CDR3 comprises 14 residues. Looked up from germline, CDR1 is SGHKS and CDR2 is YYEKEE (reference sequence). The DNA of the CDR3 is TGTGCCAGCAGCTTGGTTACAGGGAAATACGAGCAGTACTTC. It translates to CASSLVTGKYEQYF.

This chain joins TRBV6-5 and TRBJ2-3, with D possibly called TRBD1 or TRBD2 (5 bases each). Germline loops: CDR1 MNHEY, CDR2 SVGAGI. V lost 8 bases and J lost 2, with 14 bases in between. The CDR3 extends over 14 amino acids. Here the CDR3 DNA reads TGTGCCAGCGGGGACGAGTCCTTCACAGATACGCAGTATTTT. It yields the protein CASGDESFTDTQYF.

The genes are TRBV27 and TRBJ1-4, with D perhaps matching TRBD1 (5 bases). The CDR3 contains 14 residues. Germline values: CDR1 MNHEY, CDR2 SMNVEV (reference sequence). V was trimmed by 7 bases and J by 7 bases, leaving 16 bases between them. In DNA form, the CDR3 reads TGTGCCAGCACCGTCGGGGGGAGCAGTGAAAAACTGTTTTTT. Translation: CASTVGGSSEKLFF.

The chain recombines TRBV7-9 with TRBJ2-1; D possibly matches TRBD1 or TRBD2 (5 bases each). This CDR3 contains 16 residues. The ends were cut back, 5 bases at V and 0 bases at J, with 14 bases in the middle. Germline V gene data show CDR1 as SEHNR and CDR2 as FQNEAQ (reference sequence). This CDR3 reads CASSALWGSSYNEQFF. As DNA, the CDR3 is TGTGCCAGCAGCGCGCTTTGGGGGAGCTCCTACAATGAGCAGTTCTTC.

The rearrangement links TRBV30 to TRBJ2-1; TRBD2 aligns across 12 bases. Germline trimming cut 1 base from V and 5 bases from J; bases unmatched to any gene: 6. This CDR3 spans 16 amino acids. Germline CDR1 reads GTSNPN; CDR2 reads SVGIG (reference sequence). The CDR3 sequence: CAWSGSSGRANNEQFF. The CDR3 nucleotides are TGTGCCTGGAGTGGATCTAGCGGGAGGGCCAACAATGAGCAGTTCTTC.

The V and J genes are TRBV11-2 and TRBJ2-2; tentative D call: TRBD2 (6 bases). This CDR3 has 14 residues. V dropped 7 bases and J dropped 2 bases, with 11 bases sitting between them. Germline values: CDR1 SGHAT, CDR2 FQNNGV. CDR3 sequence: CASIGTYNTGELFF. In DNA, the CDR3 is TGTGCCAGCATCGGGACTTACAACACCGGGGAGCTGTTTTTT.

As for this clone: The same CDR3 is also encoded by other DNA sequences in this sample. The chain employs TRBV19 and TRBJ2-1; D remains ambiguous. V lost 1 base, J lost 7 bases, and 5 bases lay in between. This CDR3 region has 12 residues. Germline-derived CDR1 and CDR2 are LNHDA and SQIVND (reference sequence). The CDR3 here is CASSIARNEQFF. The CDR3 DNA sequence: TGTGCCAGTAGTATAGCTCGAAATGAGCAGTTCTTC.

This clone was seen a single time. The rearrangement uses TRBV10-3 and TRBJ2-5, with TRBD1 identical over 12 bases. Germline CDR1 and CDR2: ENHRY and SYGVKD. V gave up 4 bases and J gave up 5 bases; unmatched junction bases: 8. There are 16 residues in the CDR3. CDR3 residues: CAISVDRDRGRETQYF. DNA for the CDR3: TGTGCCATCAGTGTAGACCGGGACAGGGGGCGGGAGACCCAGTACTTC.

V and J are TRBV4-1 and TRBJ2-1, with 8 bases lining up with TRBD2. Germline CDR1 and CDR2: MGHRA and YSYEKL. The junction had 2 bases not matched to a gene; V was cut back by 0 bases and J by 1 base. This CDR3 is built from 16 residues. The DNA for the CDR3 is TGCGCCAGCAGCCAAGAGGCTAGCGGGTCCTACAATGAGCAGTTCTTC. The encoded protein is CASSQEASGSYNEQFF.

This CDR3 is CASSYGGFSEETQYF. As DNA, the CDR3 is TGTGCCAGCAGTTACGGCGGGTTTTCCGAAGAGACCCAGTACTTC. The V gene is TRBV6-5, the J gene TRBJ2-5; TRBD2 might be the D (5 bases). CDR1 is MNHEY, CDR2 SVGAGI, per germline. This CDR3 is 15 amino acids long. The germline V and J ends were trimmed by 2 bases and 3 bases, with 13 bases remaining between them.

DNA for the CDR3: TGTGCCAGCAGCCTTACAGGGGGCGCGGACCTCCAGCATTTT. Translated, it gives CASSLTGGADLQHF. This chain links TRBV28 with TRBJ1-5; 9 positions agree with TRBD1. Germline CDR1 and CDR2: MDHEN and SYDVKM. V lost 6 bases and J lost 12; bases outside the gene matches: 12. This CDR3 region has 14 residues.